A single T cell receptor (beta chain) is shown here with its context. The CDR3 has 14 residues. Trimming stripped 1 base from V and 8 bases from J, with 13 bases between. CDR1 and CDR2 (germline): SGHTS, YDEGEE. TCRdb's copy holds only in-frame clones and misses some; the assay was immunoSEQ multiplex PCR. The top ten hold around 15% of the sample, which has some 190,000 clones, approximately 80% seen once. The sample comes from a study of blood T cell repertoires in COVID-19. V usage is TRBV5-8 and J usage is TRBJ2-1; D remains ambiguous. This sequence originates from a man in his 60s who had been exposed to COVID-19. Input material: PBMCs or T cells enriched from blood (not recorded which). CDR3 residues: CASSLPAGWHEQFF. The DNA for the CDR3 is TGTGCCAGCAGCTTGCCTGCAGGTTGGCATGAGCAGTTCTTC.